This T cell receptor beta chain was sequenced for a study of T cell clones after liver transplantation. About the study: Timepoints were pre-transplant, pre-withdrawal, and after withdrawal was completed or failed.

TCRdb's copy holds only in-frame clones and misses some; the assay was immunoSEQ multiplex PCR. The sample records tens of thousands of clones, 82% being singletons. V lost 4 bases, J lost 2 bases, and 13 bases lay in between. CDR3 length: 14 amino acids. Germline V gene sequence: CDR1 SGHRS, CDR2 YFSETQ. A note on this clone: Its antigen remains unknown.

The study's findings and limits: Rather than being deleted, graft donor-reactive T cells may have moved into the graft. Post-transplant time points were not standardized, so conclusions are preliminary.

The sequence was obtained from a human patient who received a liver transplant. Some T cells may be graft donor cells. V and J are TRBV5-1 and TRBJ2-7; D not resolved. The starting material was CD4+ T cells from blood, obtained 45 to 46 months after liver transplant. The CDR3 DNA is TGCGCCAGCAGCCCCACACCGGCAGCCTACGAGCAGTACTTC. It specifies CASSPTPAAYEQYF.